Below, one T cell receptor beta chain is given with its context. What it binds is unknown. Primers included in the PCR were 60 Vbeta and 13 Jbeta primers. Measured with immunoSEQ multiplex PCR; TCRdb has only the in-frame clones, and not every one. This sample has 75,000 to 90,000 clones, with just under 75% found just once. The V gene's germline CDR1 is KGHSH and CDR2 LQKENI. This CDR3 comprises 15 residues. V was clipped by 3 bases and J by 2 bases, with 14 bases between them. The data belong to a study of cytomegalovirus exposure and HLA in healthy donors. Study observations and caveats: As a later analysis revealed, the rate of TCR association differed by HLA locus, with DRB1 most and HLA-C fewest. A later analysis reportedly identified an Asian-associated ancestry cluster as carrying fewer N-insertions than the approximately 670-donor mean. As confirmed in vitro, a few CMV-associated chains were specific for CMV antigens.

The clonotype comes from a man in his fifties or sixties in good health and CMV-seronegative. The sequencing input was PBMCs. The rearrangement joins TRBV18 to TRBJ2-7; tentative D call: TRBD1 (6 bases). The CDR3 DNA is TGTGCCAGCTCACCGGTTTTGACAGGAACCTACGAGCAGTACTTC. Translation: CASSPVLTGTYEQYF.